The rows below give T cell receptor beta chains drawn from one sample of a study of T cells in Graves' hyperthyroidism and ophthalmopathy. One entry per CDR3 protein results from TCRdb running MiXCR on the multiplex PCR reads. The sample records 30,000 to 40,000 distinct CDR3 sequences, under 60% being singletons. Source material: blood. Receptor source: a man in his forties with Graves' ophthalmopathy. Each CDR3 is given with its conserved first and last residue. Each record gives: J gene, D gene, V gene, clone size, CDR3 DNA, CDR3 protein. A D gene is named only where the DNA matches it firmly. Only part of the rows carry a size: once, few, many, or a class if the clone is expanded.

TRBJ2-5,-,TRBV10-3,once,TGTGCCATCAGTGAGGGCCTAATGGTATACTTC,CAISEGLMVYF
TRBJ1-5,TRBD1,TRBV19,many,TGTGCCAGTAGCAGGGGGGGCAATCAGCCCCAGCATTTT,CASSRGGNQPQHF
TRBJ1-2,TRBD1,TRBV2,-,TGTGCCAGCAGTGAACAGGGGGCGGTAAAGTATGGCTACACCTTC,CASSEQGAVKYGYTF
TRBJ2-7,TRBD2,TRBV14,-,TGTGCCAGCAGCCGGACTAGCGGGACGACAGGGATTCCCTACGAGCAGTACTTC,CASSRTSGTTGIPYEQYF
TRBJ2-7,-,TRBV28,-,TGTGCCAGCAGTTTGACGGGATTTACCTACGAGCAGTACTTC,CASSLTGFTYEQYF
TRBJ2-6,TRBD2,TRBV9,-,TGTGCCAGCAGCGTAGGTCGGCTAGCGGGAGTATCTGGGGCCAACGTCCTGACTTTC,CASSVGRLAGVSGANVLTF
TRBJ1-2,-,TRBV25-1,-,TGTGCCAGCAGTGAATATAAGGGGGACGGGGTTGGCTACACCTTC,CASSEYKGDGVGYTF
TRBJ2-2,-,TRBV24-1,medium-sized,TGTGCCACCTCACCGACAGTTAGCACCGGGGAGCTGTTTTTT,CATSPTVSTGELFF
TRBJ1-2,TRBD1,TRBV28,many,TGTGCCAGCAGCCCCTCTGGGACAGGGCTCTATGGCTACACCTTC,CASSPSGTGLYGYTF
TRBJ2-5,-,TRBV2,-,TGTGCCAGCAGTGATTCCCACAATCAGCCCCAGTACTTC,CASSDSHNQPQYF
TRBJ1-6,TRBD1,TRBV18,many,TGTGCCAGCTCAGAACAGGGGTCTGGGGATTCACCCCTCCACTTT,CASSEQGSGDSPLHF
TRBJ2-2,-,TRBV6-1,-,TGTGCCAGTGGGGCCCCCGGGGAGCTGTTTTTT,CASGAPGELFF
TRBJ2-7,TRBD1,TRBV5-1,-,TGCGCCAGCAGCTGGGGACAGGGGAGAGGTGAGCAGTACTTC,CASSWGQGRGEQYF
TRBJ2-3,-,TRBV6-4,-,TGTGCCAGCAGTGACCGGGCAGGGAATACGCAGTATTTT,CASSDRAGNTQYF
TRBJ2-7,TRBD2,TRBV5-1,medium-sized,TGCGCCAGCAGCTTGGGGACTAGCGGGAGGTACGAGCAGTACTTC,CASSLGTSGRYEQYF
TRBJ1-4,-,TRBV6-5,-,TGTGCCAGCAGTTACTCGAGCCGCGTCAATGAAAAACTGTGTTTT,CASSYSSRVNEKLCF
TRBJ2-3,-,TRBV7-3,-,TGTGCCAGCAGCTCTGGACTGCCCTTTAACACCGATACGCAGTATTTT,CASSSGLPFNTDTQYF
TRBJ2-1,TRBD2,TRBV9,-,TGTGCCAGCAGCGTAGGCGGGGGGGCCTTTGAGCAGTTCTTC,CASSVGGGAFEQFF
TRBJ2-7,TRBD2,TRBV7-8,-,TGTGCCAGCAGCCCCGGGACTAGCGCCTACGAGCAGTACTTC,CASSPGTSAYEQYF
TRBJ2-7,-,TRBV5-6,many,TGTGCCAGCAGCTTAGCTACCGGGTTAAAAAGGAACGAGCAGTACTTC,CASSLATGLKRNEQYF
TRBJ2-1,-,TRBV29-1,many,TGCAGCGTTAGGGGGGGTTGGGCCAATGAGCAGTTCTTC,CSVRGGWANEQFF
TRBJ1-4,-,TRBV28,many,TGTGCCAGCAGTTTAGGAGGGGCTGGCAGGGACAAACTGTTTTTT,CASSLGGAGRDKLFF
TRBJ2-5,TRBD1,TRBV7-6,once,TGTGCCAGCAGCTTAATGACAGGGGGGACCCAGTACTTC,CASSLMTGGTQYF